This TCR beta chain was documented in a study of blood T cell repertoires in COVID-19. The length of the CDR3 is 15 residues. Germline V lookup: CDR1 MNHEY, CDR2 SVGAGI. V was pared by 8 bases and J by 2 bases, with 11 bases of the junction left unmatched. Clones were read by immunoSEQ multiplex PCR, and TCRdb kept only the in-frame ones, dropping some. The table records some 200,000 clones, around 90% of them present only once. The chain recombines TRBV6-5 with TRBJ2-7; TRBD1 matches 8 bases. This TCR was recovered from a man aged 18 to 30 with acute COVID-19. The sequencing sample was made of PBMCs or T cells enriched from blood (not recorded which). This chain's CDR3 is CASAFSGTGTYEQYF. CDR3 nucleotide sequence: TGTGCCAGCGCATTTTCGGGGACAGGCACCTACGAGCAGTACTTC.